This TCR beta chain was sequenced for a study of blood T cell repertoires in COVID-19. TCRdb keeps only in-frame clones here, not all; method: immunoSEQ multiplex PCR. This sample has around 70,000 clones, with 70% to 80% found just once. The CDR3 is 13 residues long. V gave up 6 bases and J gave up 7 bases, with 16 bases separating them. Germline loops: CDR1 SQVTM, CDR2 ANQGSEA. The gene calls are TRBV29-1 and TRBJ2-1, with D perhaps matching TRBD2 (6 bases). The sample was peripheral blood. The clonotype originates from a human donor in a cohort sampled during active COVID-19. The DNA for the CDR3 is TGCAGCGTCCCTCTCGGGGCGGGGAATGAGCAGTTCTTC. This gives the protein CSVPLGAGNEQFF.